A selection of T cell receptor beta chains follows, all from one sample in a study of blood T cell repertoires in COVID-19. Profiled with immunoSEQ multiplex PCR; TCRdb holds only in-frame clones, not every one. The top ten clones hold just over 1% of a sample with under 400,000 clones, about 88% of them seen once. The sequenced material came from PBMCs or T cells enriched from blood (not recorded which). The receptor source for this set is a woman aged 25 to 39 who had been exposed to COVID-19. Each CDR3 is given with its conserved first and last residue.

J	V	length	CDR3
TRBJ2-1	TRBV27	17	CASSFPGQGSSYNEQFF
TRBJ2-7	TRBV3-1/TRBV3-2	16	CASSHHGQGVTYEQYF
TRBJ2-7	TRBV6-1	16	CASSEALKRESYEQYF
TRBJ2-1	TRBV28	19	CASSLAGKASQSSYNEQFF
TRBJ2-2	TRBV28	14	CASIGGQNTGELFF
TRBJ1-2	TRBV5-8	17	CASSLRVAYRGLLGYTF
TRBJ1-2	TRBV6-5	15	CASSYPGQSFYGYTF
TRBJ2-5	TRBV2	13	CASSDGGWGTQYF
TRBJ2-1	TRBV20-1	13	CSASTSGSREQFF
TRBJ2-7	TRBV27	13	CASSRGIRYEQYF
TRBJ1-2	TRBV19	12	CAMTATNYGYTF
TRBJ2-3	TRBV6-5	16	CASSLLAGGPTDTQYF
TRBJ2-7	TRBV5-8	14	CASSLGQGADEQYF
TRBJ1-5	TRBV28	16	CASSTYRGRYNQPQHF
TRBJ1-2	TRBV5-6	16	CASTLPTKYPSYGYTF
TRBJ2-7	TRBV6-5	14	CASSIQVPTYEQYF
TRBJ2-1	TRBV5-4	15	CASSPGNGRGNEQFF
TRBJ2-1	TRBV5-4	16	CASSLDTGAAYNEQFF
TRBJ2-7	TRBV5-1	15	CASSFPGQGTREQYF
TRBJ1-1	TRBV7-6	13	CASSLRQGPEAFF
TRBJ2-3	TRBV7-7	15	CASSLTGASTDTQYF
TRBJ2-7	TRBV7-6	14	CASSLHQGAHEQYF
TRBJ1-2	TRBV28	14	CASSLFGRVHGYTF
TRBJ2-1	TRBV30	17	CAWSVPWREGLTHEQFF
TRBJ1-2	TRBV18	15	CASSPLDSDRAGYTF
TRBJ2-1	TRBV2	14	CASSLPGSLNEQFF
TRBJ2-4	TRBV15	19	CATSSRTSGRAGPKNIQYF
TRBJ2-5	TRBV28	12	CASGRGQETQYF
TRBJ2-1	TRBV27	17	CASSLSAGANPYNEQFF
TRBJ1-4	TRBV27	13	CASRQGGNEKLFF
TRBJ2-7	TRBV5-6	17	CASSAYRRAGHSYEQYF
TRBJ2-7	TRBV7-9	14	CASSLRGEPNEQYF
TRBJ1-1	TRBV18	14	CASSQNRGETEAFF